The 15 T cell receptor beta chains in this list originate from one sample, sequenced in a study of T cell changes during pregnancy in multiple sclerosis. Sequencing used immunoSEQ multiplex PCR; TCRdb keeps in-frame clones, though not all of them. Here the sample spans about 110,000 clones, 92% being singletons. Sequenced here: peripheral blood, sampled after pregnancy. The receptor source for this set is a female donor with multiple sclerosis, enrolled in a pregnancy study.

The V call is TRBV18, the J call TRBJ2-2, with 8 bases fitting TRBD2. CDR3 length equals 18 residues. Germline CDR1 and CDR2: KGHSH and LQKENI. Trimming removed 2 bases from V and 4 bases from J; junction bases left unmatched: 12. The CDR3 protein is CASSPWAGGLASTGELFF. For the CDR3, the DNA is TGTGCCAGCTCACCATGGGCGGGGGGCCTGGCGAGCACCGGGGAGCTGTTTTTT.

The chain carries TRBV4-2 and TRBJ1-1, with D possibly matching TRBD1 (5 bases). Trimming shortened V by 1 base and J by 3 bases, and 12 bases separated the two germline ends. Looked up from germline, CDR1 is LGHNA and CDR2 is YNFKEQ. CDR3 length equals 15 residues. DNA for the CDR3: TGTGCCAGCAGCCAAGTTACGGGGGGGGACACTGAAGCTTTCTTT. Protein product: CASSQVTGGDTEAFF.

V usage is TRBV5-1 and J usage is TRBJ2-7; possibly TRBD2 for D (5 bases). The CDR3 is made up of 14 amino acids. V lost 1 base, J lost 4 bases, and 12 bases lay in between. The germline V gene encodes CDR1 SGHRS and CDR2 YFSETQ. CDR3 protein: CASSLRQAGYEQYF. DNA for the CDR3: TGCGCCAGCAGCTTGAGGCAGGCGGGTTACGAGCAGTACTTC.

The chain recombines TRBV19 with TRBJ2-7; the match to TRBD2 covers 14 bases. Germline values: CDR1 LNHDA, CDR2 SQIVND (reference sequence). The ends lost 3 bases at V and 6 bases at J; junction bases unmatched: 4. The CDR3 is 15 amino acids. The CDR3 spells CASSILGLAGAEQYF. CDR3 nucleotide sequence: TGTGCCAGTAGTATTTTGGGACTAGCGGGAGCCGAGCAGTACTTC.

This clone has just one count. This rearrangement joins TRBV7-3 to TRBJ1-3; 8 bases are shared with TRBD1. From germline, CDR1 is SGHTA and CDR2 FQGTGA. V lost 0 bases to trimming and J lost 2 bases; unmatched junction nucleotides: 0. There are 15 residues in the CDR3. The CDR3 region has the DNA TGTGCCAGCAGCTTAACGACAGGGGCTGGAAACACCATATATTTT. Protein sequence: CASSLTTGAGNTIYF.

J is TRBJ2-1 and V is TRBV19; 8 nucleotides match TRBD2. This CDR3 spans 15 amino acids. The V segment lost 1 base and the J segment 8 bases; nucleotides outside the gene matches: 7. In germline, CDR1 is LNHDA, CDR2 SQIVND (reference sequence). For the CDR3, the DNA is TGTGCCAGTAGTATAGTAGAAGCGGGAGCGGATGAGCAGTTCTTC. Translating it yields CASSIVEAGADEQFF.

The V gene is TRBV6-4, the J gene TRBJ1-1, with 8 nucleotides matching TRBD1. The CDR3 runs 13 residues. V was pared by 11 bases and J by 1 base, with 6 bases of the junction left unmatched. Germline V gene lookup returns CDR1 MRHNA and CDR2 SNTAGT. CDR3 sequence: CAVQGAGNTEAFF. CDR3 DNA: TGTGCCGTCCAGGGGGCGGGGAACACTGAAGCTTTCTTT.

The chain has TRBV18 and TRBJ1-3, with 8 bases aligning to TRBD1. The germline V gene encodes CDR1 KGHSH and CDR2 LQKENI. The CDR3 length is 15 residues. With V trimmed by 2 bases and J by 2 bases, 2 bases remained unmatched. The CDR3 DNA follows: TGTGCCAGCTCACCATCGACAGGGGCTGGAAACACCATATATTTT. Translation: CASSPSTGAGNTIYF.

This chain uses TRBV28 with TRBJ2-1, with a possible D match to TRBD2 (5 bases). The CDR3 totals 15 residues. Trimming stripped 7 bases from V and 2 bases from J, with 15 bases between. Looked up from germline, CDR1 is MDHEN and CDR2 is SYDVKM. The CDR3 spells CASKDGSPPYNEQFF. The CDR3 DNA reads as TGTGCCAGCAAGGATGGGAGCCCTCCCTACAATGAGCAGTTCTTC.

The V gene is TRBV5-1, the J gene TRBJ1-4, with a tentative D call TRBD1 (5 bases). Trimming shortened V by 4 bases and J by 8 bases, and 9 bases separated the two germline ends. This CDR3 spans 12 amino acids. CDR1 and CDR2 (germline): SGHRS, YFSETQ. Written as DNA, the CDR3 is TGCGCCAGCAGCGCGGGGGGGGAAAAACTGTTTTTT. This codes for CASSAGGEKLFF.

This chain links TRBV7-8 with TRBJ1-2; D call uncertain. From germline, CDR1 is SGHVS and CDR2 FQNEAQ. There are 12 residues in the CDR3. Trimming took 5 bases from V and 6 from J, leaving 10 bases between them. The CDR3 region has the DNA TGTGCCAGCAGCAGTGAGGTTGATGGCTACACCTTC. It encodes CASSSEVDGYTF.

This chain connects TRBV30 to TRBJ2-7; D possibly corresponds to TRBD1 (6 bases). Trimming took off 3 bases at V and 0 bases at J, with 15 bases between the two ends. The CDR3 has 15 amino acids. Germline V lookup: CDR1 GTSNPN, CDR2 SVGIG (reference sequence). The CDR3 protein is CAWRSEGQSSYEQYF. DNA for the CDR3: TGTGCCTGGAGGTCGGAAGGACAGTCCTCCTACGAGCAGTACTTC.

The CDR3 nucleotides are TGTGCCTGGAGTGTTGGGGCAGTTAATGAAAAACTGTTTTTT. Protein sequence: CAWSVGAVNEKLFF. V is TRBV30 and J is TRBJ1-4, with D maybe TRBD1 (5 bases). Trimming removed 0 bases at V and 4 bases at J, with 9 bases between. This CDR3 comprises 14 residues. Germline V lookup: CDR1 GTSNPN, CDR2 SVGIG (reference sequence).

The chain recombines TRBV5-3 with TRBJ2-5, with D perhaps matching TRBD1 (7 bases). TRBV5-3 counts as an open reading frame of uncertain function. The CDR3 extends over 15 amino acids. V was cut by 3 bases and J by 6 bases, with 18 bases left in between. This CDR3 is CARSSDRLEGKTQYF. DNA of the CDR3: TGTGCCAGAAGCTCGGACAGGCTGGAGGGGAAGACCCAGTACTTC.

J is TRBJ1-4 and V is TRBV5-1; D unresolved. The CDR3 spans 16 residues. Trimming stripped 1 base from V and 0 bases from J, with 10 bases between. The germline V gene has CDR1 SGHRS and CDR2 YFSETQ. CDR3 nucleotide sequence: TGCGCCAGCAGCTTGTCCTCCGGTTCAACTAATGAAAAACTGTTTTTT. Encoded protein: CASSLSSGSTNEKLFF.